This T cell receptor beta chain was recovered during a study of vaccination and CD4 T cells after COVID-19 (dated by TCRdb to about 2022). At the level of the whole study: Convalescent patients had a positive SARS-CoV-2 result on nasal swab PCR, and of these patients, several had mild disease and one had severe disease. Post-COVID blood samples from convalescent patients were collected a median of about 100 days after diagnosis, with a range of roughly 30 to 170 days. The cultures were stimulated with overlapping spike peptide pools from SARS-CoV-2 and from the common cold coronaviruses HCoV-NL63, HCoV-OC43 and HCoV-229E. Participants received two doses of either the Pfizer-BioNTech BNT162b2 vaccine (n=8) or the Moderna mRNA-1273 vaccine (n=2). Post-vaccine blood samples were obtained a median of approximately 74 days after the second vaccine dose, with a range of roughly 13 to 250 days. The convalescent cohort comprised six males and four females, including two Hispanic individuals, seven Caucasians, two Asians and one multiracial person. Control cultures used a CEFX viral epitope pool as positive control, an HIV-1 Nef peptide pool as negative control, or no peptide. In under twelve COVID-19 convalescent patients and a few infection-naive healthy vaccine recipients, researchers compared the spike-specific CD4+ TCR repertoire from before mRNA vaccination with the repertoire from after. Overall study results and their limits: An increase in the median number of SARS-CoV-2-reactive clonotypes from around 20 after infection to approximately 41 after vaccination was observed, but the change was not found to be significant. Of the vaccine-specific clones in convalescent patients, 304 of 307, or nearly all, reacted only to SARS-CoV-2 spike and did not cross-react with common cold coronaviruses. Only a relatively small number of convalescent patients were included in the study, and early timepoints following natural infection were not analyzed. In convalescent patients, a median about 86% of post-vaccine SARS-CoV-2-reactive clones were detected only after vaccination, and vaccine-specific priming was suggested by this finding.

Libraries were prepared through PCR. DNA from cultured CD4+ T cells underwent TCR sequencing with the Oncomine TCR Beta short-read assay at the Johns Hopkins FTIC core. The QIAamp micro DNA kit was used to extract genomic DNA from the cultured CD4+ T cells. Oncomine TCR Beta libraries made from cultured CD4+ T cells were pooled using unique dual indexes and sequenced on an Illumina iSeq 100. In the authors' own workflow: Non-productive sequences were removed, and CDR3s that did not start with C, did not end with F or W, or were shorter than 7 amino acids were discarded. The MANAFEST web application was used to identify antigen-specific clonotypes by comparing peptide-stimulated wells against reference wells and other culture wells. Positive clones required FDR below 0.05, an odds ratio above 5, and productive frequency above 0.1% in at least two of three replicate wells. A clonotype was classed as cross-reactive if the clonotype showed significant expansion both in SARS-CoV-2 spike wells and in at least one common cold coronavirus spike condition. Levenshtein distances (stringdist) and unrooted phylogenetic trees (ape) in R version 3.6.1 were used to assess CDR3 homology. TCRdb reprocessed the public reads (quality trimming at Q25 with fastp, clone calling with MiXCR) and kept in-frame beta chains. CDR3 protein duplicates are merged, each entry listing the most common genes and DNA. TCRdb's processing, not the authors' own work, is the source of the V and J calls. The sample data list 4,600 or so distinct CDR3 sequences, and over 25% of these were observed just once. Of the sample, roughly 31% is held by the ten largest clones.

The CDR3 contains 13 residues, cysteine and phenylalanine counted. The sequence is cut down to CDR3 DNA, 39 bases in frame from base 1. Trimming takes 4 bases from V and 6 bases from J, and the germline ends sit 13 bases apart. The germline V gene (reference sequence) gives CDR1 as DFQATT and CDR2 as SNEGSKA. In this sample, this clonotype turned up a few times. Its antigen is still unknown. Base qualities were left out, and no much larger clone turns up one base away. The treatment or condition label, as the study defines it: roughly nine-day PBMC culture with coronavirus spike peptide pools or control peptides (ViraFEST assay). The ViraFEST assay was used in the study, in which antigen-specific T cells were expanded with peptide pools and expanded clonotypes were subsequently identified by TCR sequencing. Positive SARS-CoV-2 PCR tests in the convalescent patients dated from March to December 2020, before Alpha, Beta and Delta variants emerged in the United States. Each well held two million PBMCs cultured with around 10 ug/ml peptide pools in IMDM containing approximately 5% human AB serum and 10 IU/ml IL-2. Half of the culture medium was replaced with fresh IL-2-containing medium on days 3 and 7. CD4+ T cells were isolated after less than twelve days of culture through negative selection using the EasySep CD4+ T cell isolation kit. PBMCs were separated from whole blood using Ficoll-Paque Plus gradient centrifugation and then either used fresh or cryopreserved at -140C. In general, triplicate wells were set up for every culture condition.

The chain uses TRBV20-1 and TRBJ1-5; the D region possibly corresponds to TRBD1 (5 bases align). The TCR comes from a human donor who had recovered from COVID-19. Sequencing was done on a sample of CD4+ T cells from blood, cultured in vitro. The nucleotides are TGCAGTGCTATGCAAGGGGCGCCTCAGCCCCAGCATTTT. Its translation is CSAMQGAPQPQHF.